Listed below are T cell receptor beta chains from one sample, sequenced in a study of cytomegalovirus exposure and HLA in healthy donors. Sequencing was performed with immunoSEQ multiplex PCR; in TCRdb, only in-frame clones are kept and a portion is missing. The repertoire holds about 150,000 clones, with approximately 80% as singletons. Sequenced material: PBMCs. The receptors come from a man in his forties or fifties in good health and CMV-seropositive. CDR3s include the opening cysteine and the closing phenylalanine or tryptophan. D genes are given only for firm matches. Clone size is not always given. Where it is, it says once, few, many or a class for expanded clones.

v_call	d_call	clone_size	j_call	cdr3_aa	cdr3_nt
TRBV19	TRBD1	-	TRBJ2-5	CASSITGGSWETQYF	TGTGCCAGTAGTATCACAGGGGGTTCGTGGGAGACCCAGTACTTC
TRBV18	-	-	TRBJ2-4	CASSQQGGQNIQYF	TGTGCCAGCTCGCAACAGGGAGGGCAAAACATTCAGTACTTC
TRBV25-1	-	-	TRBJ1-1	CASSNTWHGGNTEAFF	TGTGCCAGCAGTAACACGTGGCACGGGGGAAACACTGAAGCTTTCTTT
TRBV7-6	TRBD1	-	TRBJ2-7	CASSTGQGPREQYF	TGTGCCAGCAGCACGGGACAGGGCCCCCGCGAGCAGTACTTC
TRBV4-1	-	-	TRBJ2-1	CASSPRQETYNEQFF	TGCGCCAGCAGCCCCCGACAGGAGACCTACAATGAGCAGTTCTTC
TRBV10-3	-	-	TRBJ1-3	CAISEGSGGNTIYF	TGTGCCATCAGTGAAGGCTCGGGTGGAAACACCATATATTTT
TRBV11-2	TRBD2	few	TRBJ2-2	CASSYRTSGRPGELFF	TGTGCCAGCAGCTATCGGACTAGCGGGAGGCCCGGGGAGCTGTTTTTT
TRBV19	TRBD2	few	TRBJ2-2	CASSLGLAGPGELFF	TGTGCCAGTAGTTTGGGACTAGCGGGACCCGGGGAGCTGTTTTTT
TRBV10-2	TRBD2	-	TRBJ2-3	CASSEGLGGDTQYF	TGCGCCAGCAGTGAAGGACTAGGAGGAGATACGCAGTATTTT
TRBV5-1	-	few	TRBJ1-1	CASSFGGMNTEAFF	TGCGCCAGCAGCTTCGGGGGGATGAACACTGAAGCTTTCTTT
TRBV5-1	-	-	TRBJ1-1	CASSLEGVNTEAFF	TGCGCCAGCAGCTTGGAGGGGGTGAACACTGAAGCTTTCTTT
TRBV4-1	TRBD2	-	TRBJ2-3	CASSQPAGGYTQYF	TGCGCCAGCAGCCAGCCAGCGGGGGGATATACGCAGTATTTT
TRBV13	TRBD2	once	TRBJ2-5	CASSSTGTSEETQYF	TGTGCCAGCAGCTCAACCGGGACTAGCGAAGAGACCCAGTACTTC
TRBV11-2	-	-	TRBJ2-5	CASSLPRGEGEETQYF	TGTGCCAGCAGCTTGCCCAGGGGAGAGGGCGAAGAGACCCAGTACTTC
TRBV6-6	-	-	TRBJ1-5	CASRQRGGDSNQPQHF	TGTGCCAGCAGACAAAGAGGGGGGGATAGCAATCAGCCCCAGCATTTT
TRBV11-3	-	-	TRBJ1-2	CASSTQQGLAYGYTF	TGTGCCAGCAGCACCCAACAGGGCCTTGCCTATGGCTACACCTTC
TRBV12-5	-	-	TRBJ1-1	CASGLNGGATEAFF	TGTGCTAGTGGTTTGAACGGAGGGGCCACTGAAGCTTTCTTT
TRBV11-2	-	-	TRBJ1-1	CASSSVNTEAFF	TGTGCCAGCAGCTCAGTTAACACTGAAGCTTTCTTT
TRBV10-3	-	-	TRBJ1-5	CAIWDGTINQPQHF	TGTGCCATCTGGGACGGGACAATCAATCAGCCCCAGCATTTT
TRBV13	-	-	TRBJ2-2	CASSLELGNGLTGELFF	TGTGCCAGCAGCTTAGAACTCGGGAACGGACTCACCGGGGAGCTGTTTTTT
TRBV28	-	-	TRBJ1-4	CASRIGGEKLFF	TGTGCCAGCAGAATAGGGGGTGAAAAACTGTTTTTT
TRBV19	-	-	TRBJ1-5	CASSIFDQPQHF	TGTGCCAGTAGTATATTCGATCAGCCCCAGCATTTT
TRBV2	-	-	TRBJ2-2	CASSLGGGELFF	TGTGCCAGCAGTTTAGGAGGCGGGGAGCTGTTTTTT
TRBV15	TRBD1	-	TRBJ2-7	CATSRALPGQLPPYEQYF	TGTGCCACCAGCAGGGCGTTACCGGGACAGCTTCCCCCCTACGAGCAGTACTTC
TRBV9	TRBD1	-	TRBJ2-1	CASSAQGQGSNEQFF	TGTGCCAGCAGCGCCCAGGGACAGGGGAGCAATGAGCAGTTCTTC
TRBV19	-	-	TRBJ1-2	CASTMAWGGNYGYTF	TGTGCCAGCACTATGGCGTGGGGGGGTAACTATGGCTACACCTTC
TRBV19	-	-	TRBJ2-1	CASSIAGPYNEQFF	TGTGCCAGTAGTATTGCGGGACCGTACAATGAGCAGTTCTTC
TRBV5-6	TRBD1	-	TRBJ1-2	CASSLYTGAYGYTF	TGTGCCAGCAGCTTGTACACAGGGGCATATGGCTACACCTTC
TRBV6-5	-	-	TRBJ2-2	CASSFKFTGELFF	TGTGCCAGCAGTTTCAAATTCACCGGGGAGCTGTTTTTT
TRBV5-6	TRBD1	-	TRBJ2-5	CASSSGQGAGSYQETQYF	TGTGCCAGCAGCTCTGGACAGGGGGCTGGTTCATACCAAGAGACCCAGTACTTC
TRBV7-3	-	-	TRBJ1-1	CASSLGRENTEAFF	TGTGCCAGCAGCCTAGGGAGGGAGAACACTGAAGCTTTCTTT
TRBV7-3	-	few	TRBJ2-1	CASSYGKGARGDEQFF	TGTGCCAGCAGCTATGGAAAGGGGGCGAGGGGGGATGAGCAGTTCTTC
TRBV5-1	-	-	TRBJ1-3	CASSFSASGASSGNTIYF	TGCGCCAGCAGCTTCTCAGCGTCAGGGGCCTCCTCTGGAAACACCATATATTTT
TRBV6-5	-	-	TRBJ1-2	CASADSNYGYTF	TGTGCCAGCGCCGACAGTAACTATGGCTACACCTTC
TRBV11-2	-	-	TRBJ2-7	CASSLDLTGLTLYEQYF	TGTGCCAGCAGCTTAGATTTAACCGGACTTACCTTATACGAGCAGTACTTC
TRBV27	-	-	TRBJ2-7	CASSLKGGEQYF	TGTGCCAGCAGTTTAAAAGGGGGCGAGCAGTACTTC
TRBV9	-	-	TRBJ2-7	CASSEGPSSYEQYF	TGTGCCAGCAGCGAGGGTCCTAGCTCCTACGAGCAGTACTTC
TRBV6-1	-	-	TRBJ1-1	CASSEKGRGHTEAFF	TGTGCCAGCAGTGAAAAGGGCAGGGGACACACTGAAGCTTTCTTT
TRBV9	-	-	TRBJ1-3	CASSTLSNSGNTIYF	TGTGCCAGCAGCACCCTATCTAACTCTGGAAACACCATATATTTT
TRBV29-1	TRBD2	-	TRBJ2-2	CSAAGGSSGRAGTGELFF	TGCAGCGCCGCGGGAGGTTCTAGCGGGAGGGCTGGTACCGGGGAGCTGTTTTTT
TRBV4-1	TRBD2	-	TRBJ2-7	CASSQGGDGRVYEQYF	TGCGCCAGCAGCCAGGGGGGGGACGGGAGGGTTTACGAGCAGTACTTC
TRBV19	-	-	TRBJ1-3	CATSTGLSGNTIYF	TGTGCCACGTCGACAGGACTCTCTGGAAACACCATATATTTT
TRBV13	-	-	TRBJ2-1	CASSPDRDNEQFF	TGTGCCAGCAGCCCCGACAGAGACAATGAGCAGTTCTTC
TRBV11-2	TRBD1	few	TRBJ1-1	CASSWVDRGLTEAFF	TGTGCCAGCAGCTGGGTGGACAGGGGCTTGACTGAAGCTTTCTTT
TRBV14	-	-	TRBJ1-6	CASSNGVPLHF	TGTGCCAGCAGCAACGGTGTACCCCTCCACTTT
TRBV5-8	-	-	TRBJ2-2	CASSRPQTNTGELFF	TGTGCCAGCAGCCGCCCGCAGACGAACACCGGGGAGCTGTTTTTT
TRBV4-2	-	-	TRBJ1-1	CASSQVGAMNTEAFF	TGTGCCAGCAGCCAAGTAGGGGCGATGAACACTGAAGCTTTCTTT
TRBV19	TRBD2	few	TRBJ2-1	CASGGSSYNEQFF	TGTGCCTCCGGGGGGAGCTCCTACAATGAGCAGTTCTTC
TRBV2	-	-	TRBJ1-2	CASSEQGYGYTF	TGTGCCAGCAGTGAACAGGGGTATGGCTACACCTTC
TRBV2	-	-	TRBJ1-5	CASSAQGVRNQPQHF	TGTGCCAGCAGTGCCCAGGGTGTTCGCAATCAGCCCCAGCATTTT
TRBV5-4	-	-	TRBJ2-6	CASHFGPQGLGSGANVLTF	TGTGCCAGCCATTTTGGCCCCCAGGGGCTAGGGTCTGGGGCCAACGTCCTGACTTTC
TRBV19	TRBD1	-	TRBJ1-2	CASSQDRVKLRGYTF	TGTGCCAGTAGTCAGGACAGGGTTAAACTGCGGGGCTACACCTTC